This T cell receptor (beta chain) was identified in a study of identical twins. General study results and limits: Among monozygotic twins, out-of-frame TCR alpha sharing exceeded what models predicted.

TCRdb re-derived calls from the 5' RACE reads in MiXCR, one entry per CDR3 protein. The sample lists approximately 1.8 million distinct CDR3 sequences; about 30% were seen once. This clonotype has a handful of counts. The antigen remains unidentified. Germline assignment: CDR1 DFQATT and CDR2 SNEGSKA (reference sequence). CDR3 length equals 12 residues. The ends were cut back, 5 bases at V and 4 bases at J, with 10 bases in the middle. The material sequenced was cord blood. V usage is TRBV20-1 and J usage is TRBJ2-3, with D uncertain. The source of this sequence is a newborn girl in good health. The DNA of the CDR3 is TGCAGTGCTCCGACCCGAGCAGATACGCAGTATTTT. Translating gives CSAPTRADTQYF.